This T cell receptor (beta chain) was documented in a study of T cell responses to AZD1222 COVID-19 vaccine. This CDR3 contains 15 residues. The junction had 5 bases not matched to a gene; V was cut back by 5 bases and J by 0 bases. In germline, CDR1 is SGHVS, CDR2 FNYEAQ. A word on this clone: Its antigen is not known.

Broader study findings: Possibly, clonal diversity was underestimated; donors were largely white British and included more females. An increase in Spike-specific TCR breadth and depth was observed after two AZD1222 doses. Samples come after the peak T cell response, not at day 14.

Only in-frame clones appear in the TCRdb table, and some are missing; sequencing was by immunoSEQ multiplex PCR. The repertoire holds about 140,000 clones, with about nine tenths as singletons. The receptor was derived from an adult in good health. The chain employs TRBV7-6 and TRBJ2-5; the match to TRBD1 covers 8 bases. The sequencing used peripheral blood, collected on day 0 of AZD1222 vaccination. This chain's CDR3 is CASSPGTGYQETQYF. The CDR3 nucleotides are TGTGCCAGCAGCCCTGGGACAGGTTACCAAGAGACCCAGTACTTC.